This passage covers 10 T cell receptor beta chains from one sample sequenced in a study of cytomegalovirus exposure and HLA in healthy donors. The PCR employed 60 Vbeta primers together with 13 Jbeta primers. Method: immunoSEQ multiplex PCR; TCRdb's copy keeps in-frame clones and lacks some. The sample records some 70,000 clones, 60% to 80% being singletons. The sequenced material came from PBMCs. The receptors originated from a male donor in good health and CMV-seropositive.

The chain uses TRBV14 and TRBJ1-6, with D maybe TRBD1 (6 bases). V was cut by 0 bases and J by 3 bases, with 12 bases left in between. CDR3 length: 17 amino acids. Germline loops: CDR1 SGHDN, CDR2 FVKESK. The CDR3 nucleotides are TGTGCCAGCAGCCAAGATTTGGGCAGGGGCTATAATTCACCCCTCCACTTT. Its protein product is CASSQDLGRGYNSPLHF.

The chain links TRBV9 to TRBJ2-1; 13 nucleotides agree with TRBD2. Germline V lookup: CDR1 SGDLS, CDR2 YYNGEE. The J segment lost 9 bases and the V segment lost 2 bases, leaving 5 bases of the junction unmatched. This CDR3 region has 15 residues. Here the CDR3 reads CASSVTSGGAFEQFF. Here the CDR3 DNA reads TGTGCCAGCAGCGTCACTAGCGGGGGGGCCTTTGAGCAGTTCTTC.

The DNA of the CDR3 is TGTGCCAGCAGCTTCAGCGGCGAGCAGTACTTC. It translates to CASSFSGEQYF. The chain combines TRBV5-6 with TRBJ2-7; TRBD2 is a possible D gene (5 bases). This CDR3 contains 11 residues. Germline loops: CDR1 SGHDT, CDR2 YYEEEE. The ends were cut back, 2 bases at V and 6 bases at J, with 6 bases in the middle.

The chain links TRBV5-1 to TRBJ1-6; 7 bases line up with TRBD1. The V and J ends lost 2 bases and 13 bases, in that order; junction bases with no gene match: 12. Germline CDR1 SGHRS, CDR2 YFSETQ. The CDR3 length is 15 residues. CDR3 bases: TGCGCCAGCAGCTTAGGACAGGACGGGGGTTTGCCCCTCCACTTT. Encoded protein: CASSLGQDGGLPLHF.

V is TRBV7-8 and J is TRBJ1-2; TRBD1 matches 9 bases. Germline V gene sequence: CDR1 SGHVS, CDR2 FQNEAQ. This CDR3 has 14 residues. V trimming: 5 bases; J trimming: 3 bases; junction bases outside the gene matches: 4. CDR3 sequence: CASSPGQGDYGYTF. As DNA, the CDR3 is TGTGCCAGCAGCCCGGGACAGGGCGACTATGGCTACACCTTC.

The V gene is TRBV5-5, the J gene TRBJ1-2; 10 bases map to TRBD1. Germline V gene data show CDR1 as SGHKS and CDR2 as YYEKEE (reference sequence). The CDR3 loop spans 17 amino acids. V dropped 4 bases and J dropped 2; count of bases not matched to a gene: 11. Here the CDR3 DNA reads TGTGCCAGCAGCCCCCTGACAGGGGGCAAAAGCAACTATGGCTACACCTTC. This sequence encodes CASSPLTGGKSNYGYTF.

The chain uses TRBV28 and TRBJ1-2; 7 bases agree with TRBD1. Germline CDR1 reads MDHEN; CDR2 reads SYDVKM. This CDR3 comprises 13 residues. Germline trimming cut 7 bases from V and 7 bases from J; bases unmatched to any gene: 9. DNA of the CDR3: TGTGCCAGCACTAAAACAGGGGTACGTGGCTACACCTTC. Its translation is CASTKTGVRGYTF.

CDR3 sequence (DNA): TGTGCCAGCAGGTACCAGGGGGGAGCTGAAGCTTTCTTT. The encoded protein is CASRYQGGAEAFF. This chain connects TRBV2 to TRBJ1-1; 7 bases agree with TRBD1. The germline V gene encodes CDR1 SNHLY and CDR2 FYNNEI. The V gene end was trimmed by 6 bases and the J gene end by 6 bases; junction bases not matched to a gene: 7. CDR3 length equals 13 residues.

This clone was seen only a few times. The chain combines TRBV9 with TRBJ2-2; D unresolved. V dropped 2 bases and J dropped 2 bases, with 7 bases sitting between them. The germline V gene encodes CDR1 SGDLS and CDR2 YYNGEE. The CDR3 spans 14 residues. The CDR3 sequence is CASSVFVNTGELFF. In DNA, the CDR3 is TGTGCCAGCAGCGTCTTTGTTAACACCGGGGAGCTGTTTTTT.

A word on this clone: The junction does not match germline at one end; this may be a read error. The chain is built from TRBV7-2 and TRBJ1-1; 7 positions match TRBD1. The length of the CDR3 is 14 residues. Germline assignment: CDR1 SGHTA and CDR2 FQGNSA. In DNA, the CDR3 is TGTGCCAGCAGTTTAGACAGGGCACGGACTGAAGCTTTCTTT. The encoded protein is CASSLDRARTEAFF.